These T cell receptor beta chains were read from a single sample in a study of early T cells in non-severe SARS-CoV-2 infection. From the 5' RACE reads, TCRdb called clonotypes with MiXCR, one entry per CDR3 protein. The profile shows around 80,000 distinct CDR3 sequences, approximately 12% of them singletons. Sequences were obtained from whole blood. The receptors stem from an adult who was a healthcare worker with PCR-confirmed SARS-CoV-2 infection or an uninfected control (not recorded which). Both conserved end residues are part of each CDR3. Each record gives: clone size, J gene, V gene, D gene, CDR3 protein, CDR3 DNA. D genes are given only for firm matches. The size entry is marked missing in some rows and otherwise reads once, few, many or a size class.

>many|TRBJ2-5|TRBV5-1|TRBD1
CASSPPSGTGKETQYF
TGCGCCAGCTCCCCCCCAAGTGGGACAGGGAAAGAGACCCAGTACTTC
>few|TRBJ2-7|TRBV20-1|.
CSAGPTGGAPNEQYF
TGCAGTGCTGGACCAACAGGGGGGGCCCCTAACGAGCAGTACTTC
>.|TRBJ1-1|TRBV13|.
CASSSRSWSHTEAFF
TGTGCCAGCAGCTCCCGTTCTTGGAGCCACACTGAAGCTTTCTTT
>many|TRBJ1-2|TRBV5-6|.
CASSPGTAKHYGYTF
TGTGCCAGCAGCCCAGGGACCGCCAAACACTATGGCTACACCTTC
>.|TRBJ2-7|TRBV28|.
CVSMQRATSYEQYF
TGTGTCAGCATGCAGAGGGCCACCTCCTACGAGCAGTACTTC
>many|TRBJ2-1|TRBV4-1|.
CASSQALQENEQFF
TGCGCCAGCAGCCAAGCCCTCCAAGAGAATGAGCAGTTCTTC
>few|TRBJ2-5|TRBV7-6|TRBD2
CASGTSGKGVQETQYF
TGTGCCAGCGGGACTAGCGGGAAAGGAGTACAAGAGACCCAGTACTTC
>few|TRBJ2-3|TRBV7-9|TRBD2
CASSFSTSGDSTDTQYF
TGTGCCAGCAGCTTCTCGACTAGCGGGGATAGCACAGATACGCAGTATTTT
>many|TRBJ2-5|TRBV5-1|TRBD1
CASSPDRGNQETQYF
TGCGCCAGCAGCCCGGACAGGGGAAATCAAGAGACCCAGTACTTC
>few|TRBJ1-6|TRBV5-1|TRBD1
CASAGTVNSPLHF
TGCGCCAGCGCCGGGACAGTAAATTCACCCCTCCACTTT
>.|TRBJ2-7|TRBV9|.
CASSPRTTDYEQYF
TGTGCCAGCAGCCCCAGGACTACCGACTACGAGCAGTACTTC
>many|TRBJ2-3|TRBV19|TRBD2
CASSPTTSSTDTQYF
TGTGCCAGTAGTCCTACGACTAGCAGCACAGATACGCAGTATTTT
>few|TRBJ2-6|TRBV7-3|.
CASSLDSSGANVLTF
TGTGCCAGCAGCCTCGACAGCTCTGGGGCCAACGTCCTGACTTTC
>few|TRBJ2-1|TRBV5-6|TRBD2
CASSWAGGRAWEQFF
TGTGCCAGCAGCTGGGCTGGCGGGAGGGCCTGGGAGCAGTTCTTC
>.|TRBJ1-1|TRBV20-1|.
CSARGTAFYTEAFF
TGCAGTGCTAGAGGAACGGCGTTCTACACTGAAGCTTTCTTT
>few|TRBJ1-5|TRBV7-9|.
CASSPGGAHQPQHF
TGTGCCAGCAGCCCGGGAGGGGCCCATCAGCCCCAGCATTTT
>.|TRBJ1-1|TRBV5-1|.
CASSLQGLDTEAFF
TGCGCCAGCAGTTTACAGGGCTTGGACACTGAAGCTTTCTTT
>many|TRBJ1-5|TRBV27|.
CASREPDSISHQPQHF
TGTGCCAGCAGGGAACCGGACAGCATTAGCCATCAGCCCCAGCATTTT
>.|TRBJ2-5|TRBV29-1|.
CSVVEQQSAETQYF
TGCAGCGTTGTGGAGCAGCAAAGTGCGGAGACCCAGTACTTC
>few|TRBJ2-7|TRBV28|.
CASSLPSLGEQYF
TGTGCCAGCAGTTTGCCCTCTCTTGGGGAGCAGTACTTC
>.|TRBJ2-4|TRBV12-3/TRBV12-4|.
CASSLSRVNIQYF
TGTGCCAGCAGTTTATCCAGGGTAAACATTCAGTACTTC
>many|TRBJ2-5|TRBV28|.
CASSSREGLQETQYF
TGTGCCAGCAGCTCCCGGGAAGGGCTACAAGAGACCCAGTACTTC
>few|TRBJ1-2|TRBV20-1|.
CSARDRGEVGYGYTF
TGCAGTGCTAGAGATCGGGGGGAAGTCGGCTATGGCTACACCTTC
>few|TRBJ2-1|TRBV20-1|TRBD2
CSATPSGRYNEQFF
TGCAGTGCTACCCCCAGCGGGAGGTACAATGAGCAGTTCTTC
>few|TRBJ1-1|TRBV2|.
CASPQEGSMNTEAFF
TGTGCCAGTCCCCAAGAGGGATCGATGAACACTGAAGCTTTCTTT
>few|TRBJ2-3|TRBV9|.
CASSVFTDTQYF
TGTGCCAGCAGCGTCTTCACAGATACGCAGTATTTT
>few|TRBJ2-3|TRBV7-2|.
CASSFRDREYF
TGTGCCAGCAGCTTTAGGGATCGGGAGTATTTT
>few|TRBJ2-2|TRBV18|TRBD2
CASPPLPFGLAGAGSSGELFF
TGTGCCAGCCCCCCCCTCCCCTTCGGACTAGCGGGAGCCGGGTCCTCCGGGGAGCTGTTTTTT
>.|TRBJ2-4|TRBV12-3/TRBV12-4|.
CASSLGGGVQYF
TGTGCCAGCAGTTTGGGGGGAGGCGTTCAGTACTTC
>.|TRBJ2-3|TRBV28|.
CASSTTGGLSTDTQYF
TGTGCCAGCAGCACGACAGGAGGGTTAAGCACAGATACGCAGTATTTT
>few|TRBJ2-1|TRBV7-2|TRBD2
CASSLYLAGWDEQFF
TGTGCCAGCAGCTTATATCTAGCGGGTTGGGATGAGCAGTTCTTC
>few|TRBJ2-7|TRBV12-3/TRBV12-4|.
CASSDRRAYEQYF
TGTGCCAGCAGTGACAGGCGCGCCTACGAGCAGTACTTC
>few|TRBJ2-7|TRBV12-3/TRBV12-4|.
CASSLFQGPSYEQYF
TGTGCCAGCAGTTTATTTCAGGGGCCATCCTACGAGCAGTACTTC
>few|TRBJ2-5|TRBV6-6|TRBD1
CASSYGTGYEETQYF
TGTGCCAGCAGTTACGGGACAGGGTACGAAGAGACCCAGTACTTC
>many|TRBJ2-3|TRBV12-3/TRBV12-4|.
CASSLGGVTDTQYF
TGTGCCAGCAGTTTAGGAGGAGTCACAGATACGCAGTATTTT
>many|TRBJ2-4|TRBV27|.
CASSFPGLLAKNIQYF
TGTGCCAGCAGTTTCCCCGGGCTTCTAGCCAAAAACATTCAGTACTTC
>many|TRBJ1-2|TRBV3-1|.
CASSQDNGYTF
TGTGCCAGCAGCCAAGATAATGGCTACACCTTC
>few|TRBJ2-1|TRBV30|.
CAWTPGRTSRTYNEQFF
TGTGCCTGGACCCCTGGGCGGACTTCCCGGACCTACAATGAGCAGTTCTTC
>few|TRBJ2-1|TRBV7-2|TRBD2
CASSLGLAPLGQFF
TGTGCCAGCAGCTTAGGACTAGCACCATTAGGGCAGTTCTTC
>few|TRBJ2-5|TRBV12-3/TRBV12-4|TRBD2
CASSRLAWETQYF
TGTGCCAGCAGTCGACTAGCGTGGGAGACCCAGTACTTC
>many|TRBJ2-5|TRBV29-1|TRBD1
CSGGQEETQYF
TGCAGCGGAGGACAGGAAGAGACCCAGTACTTC
>.|TRBJ2-1|TRBV5-1|.
CASSFAGQAQFF
TGCGCCAGCAGCTTCGCAGGGCAGGCGCAGTTCTTC
>few|TRBJ2-1|TRBV7-8|.
CASSFFGGREQFF
TGTGCCAGCAGCTTCTTTGGGGGTCGGGAGCAGTTCTTC
>.|TRBJ2-6|TRBV5-4|.
CASSGGVRRANVLTF
TGTGCCAGCAGCGGAGGGGTAAGGAGGGCCAACGTCCTGACTTTC
>.|TRBJ2-3|TRBV2|.
CASREVETTF
TGTGCCAGCAGGGAAGTCGAGACGACTTTT
>.|TRBJ1-5|TRBV19|.
CASSIQAGKGNQPQHF
TGTGCCAGTAGTATACAGGCAGGGAAGGGCAATCAGCCCCAGCATTTT
>.|TRBJ2-3|TRBV11-2|TRBD2
CASSLAPRTSSTDTQYF
TGTGCCAGCAGCTTAGCCCCCCGGACTAGCAGCACAGATACGCAGTATTTT
>.|TRBJ1-1|TRBV14|.
CASSQAGGTEAFF
TGTGCCAGCAGCCAAGCTGGGGGGACTGAAGCTTTCTTT
>few|TRBJ1-4|TRBV27|.
CASQPRQAHNEKLFF
TGTGCCAGCCAACCGCGACAGGCCCATAATGAAAAACTGTTTTTT
>few|TRBJ1-2|TRBV7-9|.
CASSPDTYGYTF
TGTGCCAGCAGCCCGGACACCTATGGCTACACCTTC
>few|TRBJ2-7|TRBV5-4|.
CASSLKASTPYEQYF
TGTGCCAGCAGCTTGAAGGCTAGCACTCCCTACGAGCAGTACTTC
>few|TRBJ2-7|TRBV20-1|.
CSAKEGSLEQYF
TGCAGTGCCAAGGAGGGGTCTCTCGAGCAGTACTTC
>few|TRBJ1-5|TRBV5-3|.
CARSWVQGLGNQPQHF
TGTGCCAGAAGCTGGGTACAGGGTCTTGGCAATCAGCCCCAGCATTTT
>few|TRBJ1-1|TRBV3-1|TRBD1
CASSHDRGRAFF
TGTGCCAGCAGCCACGACAGGGGGCGAGCTTTCTTT
>many|TRBJ2-1|TRBV2|.
CASSEALDSYNEQFF
TGTGCCAGCAGTGAAGCCTTAGACTCCTACAATGAGCAGTTCTTC
>many|TRBJ1-6|TRBV27|.
CASSLDLYSPLHF
TGTGCCAGCAGTTTAGATCTCTATTCACCCCTCCACTTT
>.|TRBJ2-1|TRBV3-1|TRBD2
CASSQERRGRASYNEQFF
TGTGCCAGCAGCCAAGAGCGTCGCGGGAGGGCCTCCTACAATGAGCAGTTCTTC
>.|TRBJ1-2|TRBV28|.
CASLSKGYTF
TGTGCCAGCCTGTCGAAGGGCTACACCTTC
>few|TRBJ2-1|TRBV11-1|.
CASNYERDNEQFF
TGTGCCAGCAACTACGAAAGGGACAATGAGCAGTTCTTC